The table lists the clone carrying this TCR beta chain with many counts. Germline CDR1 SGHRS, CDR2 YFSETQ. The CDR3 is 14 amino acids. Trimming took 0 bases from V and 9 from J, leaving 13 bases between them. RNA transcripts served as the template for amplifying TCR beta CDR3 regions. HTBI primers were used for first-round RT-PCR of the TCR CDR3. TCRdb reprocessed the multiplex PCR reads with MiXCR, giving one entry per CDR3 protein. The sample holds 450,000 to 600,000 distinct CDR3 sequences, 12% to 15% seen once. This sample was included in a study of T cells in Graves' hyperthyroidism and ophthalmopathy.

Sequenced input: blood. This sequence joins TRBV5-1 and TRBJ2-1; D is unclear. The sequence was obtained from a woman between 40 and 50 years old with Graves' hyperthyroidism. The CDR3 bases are TGCGCCAGCAGCTTGGAGTTCGGGTTCTCTGAGCAGTTCTTC. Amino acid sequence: CASSLEFGFSEQFF.